The present TCR beta chain was sequenced within a study of blood T cells in healthy people across ages. This CDR3 region has 12 residues. The J segment lost 9 bases and the V segment lost 7 bases, leaving 6 bases of the junction unmatched. Germline CDR1 SNHLY, CDR2 FYNNEI. Combining a sample-barcoded 5' primer with a J-beta primer mix, a second PCR ran for roughly 6 to 12 cycles. TCRdb re-derived calls from the 5' RACE reads in MiXCR, one entry per CDR3 protein. The sample lists 700,000 to 850,000 distinct CDR3 sequences, less than 70% occurring once. The chain employs TRBV2 and TRBJ2-1; 7 bases are shared with TRBD1. The sequence derives from an elderly man in good health. Sequenced input: blood. CDR3 sequence: CASNTGVSEQFF. As DNA, the CDR3 is TGTGCCAGCAATACAGGGGTGAGTGAGCAGTTCTTC.